The clone carrying this TCR beta chain has just a few counts. The target antigen is unknown. This entry belongs to a study of OX40 agonist ivuxolimab in advanced cancers. Whole-study results and caveats: Some nonresponders likewise displayed low normalized T-cell clonal expansion.

Only in-frame clones appear in the TCRdb table, and some are missing; sequencing was by immunoSEQ multiplex PCR. The sample lists 45,000 to 65,000 clones, roughly 90% seen once, with roughly 7% in the top ten. At cycle 4 day 1, cycle 7 day 1, and baseline, blood was sampled. The CDR3 covers 16 residues. CDR1 and CDR2 (germline): SGHRS, YFSETQ. V shed 0 bases and J 5 bases; nucleotides not matched to a gene: 8. This sequence joins TRBV5-1 and TRBJ1-1; 9 positions agree with TRBD1. The source was CD4+ or CD8+ T cells sorted from blood, collected in a trial of the OX40 agonist ivuxolimab. The TCR sequence derives from an adult with an advanced solid tumor such as melanoma, head and neck, liver or kidney cancer. The CDR3 sequence: CASSLGDRAGLTEAFF. CDR3 bases: TGCGCCAGCAGCTTGGGGGACAGGGCCGGTTTGACTGAAGCTTTCTTT.